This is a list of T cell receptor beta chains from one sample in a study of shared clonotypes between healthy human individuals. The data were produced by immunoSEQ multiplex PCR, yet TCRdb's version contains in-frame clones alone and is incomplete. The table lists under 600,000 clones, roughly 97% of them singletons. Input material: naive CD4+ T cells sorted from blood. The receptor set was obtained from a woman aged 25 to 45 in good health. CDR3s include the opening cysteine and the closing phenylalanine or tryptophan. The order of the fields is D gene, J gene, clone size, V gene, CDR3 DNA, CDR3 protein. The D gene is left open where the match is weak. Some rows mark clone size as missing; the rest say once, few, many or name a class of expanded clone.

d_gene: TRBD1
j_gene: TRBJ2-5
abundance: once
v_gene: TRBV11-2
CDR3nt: TGTGCCAGCAGCTACAGGGGCGAGACCCAGTACTTC
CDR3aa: CASSYRGETQYF

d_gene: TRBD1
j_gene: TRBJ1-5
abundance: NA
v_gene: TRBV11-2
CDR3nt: TGTGCCAGCAGTCTCACAGGGGTGGGCGGCAATCAGCCCCAGCATTTT
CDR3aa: CASSLTGVGGNQPQHF

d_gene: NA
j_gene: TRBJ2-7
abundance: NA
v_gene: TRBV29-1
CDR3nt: TGCAGCGTTGAAGGATGGTACGGAACTAACTACGAGCAGTACTTC
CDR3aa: CSVEGWYGTNYEQYF

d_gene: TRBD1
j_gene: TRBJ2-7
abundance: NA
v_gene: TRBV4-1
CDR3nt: TGCGCCAGCAGCCAAGGCCTGACAGGGATGGTATCCTACGAGCAGTACTTC
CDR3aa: CASSQGLTGMVSYEQYF

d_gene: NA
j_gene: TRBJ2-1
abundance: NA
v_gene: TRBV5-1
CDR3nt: TGCGCCAGCAGCTTGGTGGCAGGCGCCTCCTACAATGAGCAGTTCTTC
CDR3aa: CASSLVAGASYNEQFF

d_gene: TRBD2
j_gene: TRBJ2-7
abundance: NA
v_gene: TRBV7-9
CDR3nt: TGTGCCAGCAGCCCCCGGCGGACTAGCGGGATCCACGAGCAGTACTTC
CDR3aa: CASSPRRTSGIHEQYF

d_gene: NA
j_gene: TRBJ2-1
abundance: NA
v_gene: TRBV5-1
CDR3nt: TGCGCCAGCAGCTTGGAAGGTAGTACTAATGAGCAGTTCTTC
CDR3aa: CASSLEGSTNEQFF

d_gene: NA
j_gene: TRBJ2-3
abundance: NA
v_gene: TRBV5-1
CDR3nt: TGCGCCAGCAGCAGCGGGCAGGGGGGTACGCAGTATTTT
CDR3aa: CASSSGQGGTQYF

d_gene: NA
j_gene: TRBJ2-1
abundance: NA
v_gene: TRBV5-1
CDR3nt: TGCGCCAGCAGCTTGAGGGCTGAAACAAGGAATGAGCAGTTCTTC
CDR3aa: CASSLRAETRNEQFF

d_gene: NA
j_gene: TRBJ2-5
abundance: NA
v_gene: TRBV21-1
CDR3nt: TGTGCCAGCAGCAAAAGGGACAGCCCGAACGTAGGGACCCAGTACTTC
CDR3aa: CASSKRDSPNVGTQYF

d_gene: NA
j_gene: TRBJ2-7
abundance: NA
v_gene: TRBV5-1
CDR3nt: TGCGCCAGCAGCTTGGAACAGGCCTACGAGCAGTACTTC
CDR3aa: CASSLEQAYEQYF

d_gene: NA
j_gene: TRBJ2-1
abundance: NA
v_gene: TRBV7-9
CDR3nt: TGTGCCAGCAGCTTGGAGCTAGGGGACAATGAGCAGTTCTTC
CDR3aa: CASSLELGDNEQFF

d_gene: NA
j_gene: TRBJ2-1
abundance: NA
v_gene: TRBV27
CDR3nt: TGTGCCACTGAAAAGTGGGACCGGGCAGTAATATCCTACAATGAGCAGTTCTTC
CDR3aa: CATEKWDRAVISYNEQFF

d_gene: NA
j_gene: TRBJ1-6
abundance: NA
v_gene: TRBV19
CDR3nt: TGTGCCAGTAGTATCGAGGGATTCAATTCACCCCTCCACTTT
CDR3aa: CASSIEGFNSPLHF

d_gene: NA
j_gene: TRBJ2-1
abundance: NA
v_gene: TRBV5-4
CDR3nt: TGTGCCAGCAGTTCCACCTACAGTTCCTACAATGAGCAGTTCTTC
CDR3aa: CASSSTYSSYNEQFF

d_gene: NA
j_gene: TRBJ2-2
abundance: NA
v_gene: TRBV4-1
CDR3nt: TGCGCCAGCAGCAAACTTGCGGGGACGAACACCGGGGAGCTGTTTTTT
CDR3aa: CASSKLAGTNTGELFF

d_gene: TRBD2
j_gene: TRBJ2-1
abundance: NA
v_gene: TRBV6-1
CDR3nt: TGTGCCAGCAGACGTCCTAGCGGGGTGCGTAATGAGCAGTTCTTC
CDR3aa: CASRRPSGVRNEQFF

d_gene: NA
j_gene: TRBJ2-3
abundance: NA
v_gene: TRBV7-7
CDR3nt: TGTGCCAGCAGCTTATCCTTCGAGGGCACAGATACGCAGTATTTT
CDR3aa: CASSLSFEGTDTQYF

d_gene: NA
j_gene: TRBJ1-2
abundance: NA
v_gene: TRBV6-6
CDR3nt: TGTGCCAGCAGTTACTTATATGGCTACACCTTC
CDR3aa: CASSYLYGYTF

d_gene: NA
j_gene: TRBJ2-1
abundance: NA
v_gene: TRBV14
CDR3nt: TGTGCCAGCAGCCAAGTTTCCCTCCGCTACAATGAGCAGTTCTTC
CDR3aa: CASSQVSLRYNEQFF